This is a list of T cell receptor beta chains from one sample in a study of response to subunit inactivated influenza vaccine. One entry per CDR3 protein results from TCRdb running MiXCR on the RT-PCR reads. In the table there are around 760,000 distinct CDR3 sequences, approximately 15% of which are singletons. Source: PBMCs from blood, taken less than 15 days before vaccination. These receptors came from a man over 45 who received an inactivated influenza vaccine. Both conserved end residues are trimmed from each CDR3. Each record gives: V gene, J gene, CDR3 protein.

TRBV19	TRBJ2-1	ASSVGTGFNEQF
TRBV28	TRBJ2-1	ASSLRTGVYEQF
TRBV6-2/TRBV6-3	TRBJ2-5	ASSYPETQY
TRBV12-3/TRBV12-4	TRBJ2-5	ASSSWGVGETQY
TRBV9	TRBJ2-7	ASSVAPEYFEQY
TRBV6-5	TRBJ2-3	ASSYSGLAGKVTQY
TRBV4-2	TRBJ1-4	ASSQGHSTTNEKLF
TRBV10-3	TRBJ1-3	AISQTGAGNTIY
TRBV5-4	TRBJ2-3	ASSIGTALTDTQY
TRBV12-3/TRBV12-4	TRBJ2-7	ASSLADGISYEQY
TRBV28	TRBJ2-7	ASNGMEGNEQY
TRBV25-1	TRBJ2-5	ASSEWGGVTQETQY
TRBV6-1	TRBJ2-7	ASRRTSGGAYEQY
TRBV29-1	TRBJ2-3	SVVWWGPTDTQY
TRBV5-1	TRBJ1-3	ASQTDVGNTIY
TRBV11-2	TRBJ2-5	ASSLRQGGQETQY
TRBV15	TRBJ2-3	ATSRDKGHTDTQY
TRBV28	TRBJ2-7	ASSSTSGNYEQY
TRBV7-9	TRBJ1-4	ASSLGSGGYEKLF
TRBV4-2	TRBJ2-3	ASSSTVPGQGLSTDTQY
TRBV12-3/TRBV12-4	TRBJ2-7	ASSWAPQVAHQY
TRBV20-1	TRBJ1-1	SARDMREGSEAF
TRBV20-1	TRBJ1-6	SAGDALNSPLH
TRBV9	TRBJ2-5	ASSVYRGNGETQY
TRBV10-3	TRBJ2-7	AISVEGSYEQY
TRBV20-1	TRBJ1-2	SASRASYGYT
TRBV11-2	TRBJ2-7	ASRSAGTGIHEQY
TRBV3-1	TRBJ2-7	ASSPDVSISYEQY
TRBV5-1	TRBJ2-1	ASSGRHNEQF
TRBV30	TRBJ2-5	AWSRDRGETQY
TRBV6-2/TRBV6-3	TRBJ1-2	ASSLGQGALQRDGYT
TRBV5-4	TRBJ1-1	ASGGQMNTEAF
TRBV28	TRBJ2-5	ASSLMGHEETQY
TRBV20-1	TRBJ2-3	SRAVSGRGGGTDTQY
TRBV19	TRBJ2-1	ASSSGYSYNEQF
TRBV10-3	TRBJ1-5	AISESRGISNQPQH
TRBV6-1	TRBJ2-5	ASSGIRGLQETQY
TRBV29-1	TRBJ2-3	SVVIPDRSLNTQY
TRBV9	TRBJ2-2	ASAMGRTNTGELF
TRBV5-1	TRBJ1-2	ASSGGQGAYGYT
TRBV4-1	TRBJ2-2	ASSQFGTGELF
TRBV5-5	TRBJ1-1	ASSSPTRNTEAF
TRBV12-3/TRBV12-4	TRBJ2-1	ASLGLAHYNEQF
TRBV20-1	TRBJ2-5	SARDGGAHQETQY
TRBV7-9	TRBJ2-4	ASSRLAENIQY
TRBV28	TRBJ1-5	ASSKGGQPQH
TRBV30	TRBJ2-7	AWKGPGQGTVYEQY
TRBV27	TRBJ2-7	AGSTAGFTYEQY
TRBV7-2	TRBJ2-1	ASSSGQGSSYNEQF
TRBV20-1	TRBJ2-7	SAPAAGAGSYEQY
TRBV20-1	TRBJ2-7	SAFARLFPFSYEQY